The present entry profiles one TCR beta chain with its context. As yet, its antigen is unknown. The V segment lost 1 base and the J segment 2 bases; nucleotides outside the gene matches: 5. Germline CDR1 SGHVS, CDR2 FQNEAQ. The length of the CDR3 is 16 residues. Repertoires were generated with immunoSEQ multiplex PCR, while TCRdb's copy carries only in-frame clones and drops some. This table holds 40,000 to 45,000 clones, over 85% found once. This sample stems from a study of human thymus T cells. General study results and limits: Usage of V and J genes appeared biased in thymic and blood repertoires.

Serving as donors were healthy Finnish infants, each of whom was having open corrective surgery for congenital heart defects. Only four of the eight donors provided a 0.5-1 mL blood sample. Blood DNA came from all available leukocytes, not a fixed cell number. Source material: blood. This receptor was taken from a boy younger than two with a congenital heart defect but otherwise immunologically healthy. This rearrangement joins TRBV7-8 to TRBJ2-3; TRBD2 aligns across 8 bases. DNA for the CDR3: TGTGCCAGCAGCTTAGAAGGGCGGGGGGTCACAGATACGCAGTATTTT. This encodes CASSLEGRGVTDTQYF.